The 15 T cell receptor beta chains in this list originate from one sample, sequenced in a study of a mutant IDH1 vaccine in newly diagnosed glioma (dated by TCRdb to 2020 to 2022). The protocol used for the library was the immunoSEQ multiplex PCR assay. The source is immuneACCESS, and TCRdb retained only in-frame sequences with V and J called. Part of the clones is not carried over; for the studies checked, unresolved V genes explain less than half of this, and the remainder is unexplained. The sample table records 75,000 to 100,000 clones; over 75% of these occur just once. The ten largest clones capture around 5% of the sample. Interpreted using the paper, the time point label stands for: baseline, week 1 (first vaccination visit). This specimen's treatment or condition label, interpreted: pre-vaccination baseline after standard-of-care therapy. The sequences come from PBMCs, collected from a glioma patient treated with radiotherapy, temozolomide or both. These receptors were obtained from a man in his forties with glioma. Some clones in this sample may be carry-over from other donors' samples.

J is TRBJ2-2 and V is TRBV2; D is perhaps TRBD2 (5 bases). V was cut by 7 bases and J by 7 bases, with 13 bases left in between. From germline, CDR1 is SNHLY and CDR2 FYNNEI. The CDR3 is 13 residues long. The CDR3 DNA reads TGTGCCAGCACGTTGGCTAGCTTCGGGGAGCTGTTTTTT. Its protein is CASTLASFGELFF.

The chain recombines TRBV5-1 with TRBJ2-7; D possibly uses TRBD1 or TRBD2 (5 bases each). V lost 5 bases and J 2 bases, leaving 17 bases between the germline ends. Germline values: CDR1 SGHRS, CDR2 YFSETQ. This CDR3 is built from 15 residues. The CDR3 is CASSPAGSQTYEQYF. The CDR3 DNA follows: TGCGCCAGCAGTCCAGCAGGGAGCCAAACCTACGAGCAGTACTTC.

The chain links TRBV27 to TRBJ1-1, with unresolved D. Germline CDR1 MNHEY, CDR2 SMNVEV (reference sequence). V was clipped by 3 bases and J by 5 bases, with 10 bases between them. The CDR3 has 13 amino acids. CDR3 loop: CASSFDLGTEAFF. DNA of the CDR3: TGTGCCAGCAGTTTCGACCTCGGGACTGAAGCTTTCTTT.

Only one count was recorded for this clone. The chain joins TRBV6-5 to TRBJ2-7; D is perhaps TRBD1 (6 bases). Germline V gene lookup returns CDR1 MNHEY and CDR2 SVGAGI. Trimming shortened V by 5 bases and J by 0 bases, and 11 bases separated the two germline ends. The CDR3 sequence is 14 residues long. CDR3 region: CASSEGQSSYEQYF. The CDR3 nucleotides are TGTGCCAGCAGTGAAGGACAGAGCTCCTACGAGCAGTACTTC.

The chain links TRBV18 to TRBJ1-2; D is unresolved. The CDR3 loop spans 14 amino acids. Germline V gene sequence: CDR1 KGHSH, CDR2 LQKENI. V shed 0 bases and J shed 8 bases, with 13 bases lying between them. The CDR3 loop is CASSPPAQPRGYTF. The CDR3 nucleotides are TGTGCCAGCTCACCACCCGCCCAGCCTAGGGGCTACACCTTC.

CDR3 coding DNA: TGTGCCAGCAGTTACTCGGGAACACAGGGAGCGGAGACCCAGTACTTC. It specifies CASSYSGTQGAETQYF. The rearrangement uses TRBV6-6 and TRBJ2-5, with D perhaps TRBD1 (6 bases). There are 16 residues in the CDR3. The V end lost 0 bases, the J end lost 5 bases, and 16 bases lay between the germline ends. CDR1 MNHNY and CDR2 SVGAGI come from the germline V gene (reference sequence).

This chain uses TRBV6-5 with TRBJ1-1, with D possibly TRBD1 on 6 matching bases. The CDR3 contains 14 residues. In germline, CDR1 is MNHEY, CDR2 SVGAGI. V was clipped by 2 bases and J by 4 bases, with 11 bases between them. The CDR3 protein is CASSYEGGGTEAFF. The CDR3, as DNA: TGTGCCAGCAGTTACGAGGGAGGGGGCACTGAAGCTTTCTTT.

This clone was seen once. The chain is built from TRBV7-6 and TRBJ2-7; unclear D gene. The V and J ends lost 1 base and 2 bases respectively, with 9 bases between them. The CDR3 extends over 14 amino acids. Germline CDR1 SGHVS, CDR2 FNYEAQ. CDR3 bases: TGTGCCAGCAGCTTAGTGCCGGAAACCTACGAGCAGTACTTC. This codes for CASSLVPETYEQYF.

The chain carries TRBV2 and TRBJ2-3; 7 nucleotides agree with TRBD1. The CDR3 length is 15 residues. Germline V CDR1 and CDR2: SNHLY, FYNNEI. With V trimmed by 6 bases and J by 2 bases, 8 bases remained unmatched. The CDR3 here is CASRRSDRDTDTQYF. In DNA, the CDR3 is TGTGCCAGCAGAAGATCCGACAGGGACACAGATACGCAGTATTTT. Full variable domain (outside the CDR3, taken from reference TRBV2 and TRBJ2-3): EPEVTQTPSHQVTQMGQEVILRCVPISNHLYFYWYRQILGQKVEFLVSFYNNEISEKSEIFDDQFSVERPDGSNFTLKIRSTKLEDSAMYFCASRRSDRDTDTQYFGPGTRLTVL.

The chain has TRBV11-2 and TRBJ2-7; 7 positions agree with TRBD1. The length of the CDR3 is 13 residues. V trimming: 5 bases; J trimming: 3 bases; junction bases outside the gene matches: 4. Germline assignment: CDR1 SGHAT and CDR2 FQNNGV. The CDR3 nucleotides read TGTGCCAGCAGCCGGGACAGACTCTACGAGCAGTACTTC. Its translation is CASSRDRLYEQYF. Based on the CDR3 plus reference TRBV11-2 and TRBJ2-7, the full variable domain is EAGVAQSPRYKIIEKRQSVAFWCNPISGHATLYWYQQILGQGPKLLIQFQNNGVVDDSQLPKDRFSAERLKGVDSTLKIQPAKLEDSAVYLCASSRDRLYEQYFGPGTRLTVT.

This clone has more than one count but fewer than ten. The rearrangement uses TRBV11-2 and TRBJ2-7; 7 nucleotides line up with TRBD1. The V gene's germline CDR1 is SGHAT and CDR2 FQNNGV. The V gene end was trimmed by 5 bases and the J gene end by 5 bases; junction bases not matched to a gene: 9. This CDR3 region has 14 residues. The CDR3 nucleotides are TGTGCCAGCAGCATAACCGGGACAGTCAACGAGCAGTACTTC. Its protein product is CASSITGTVNEQYF.

This clone showed up just a few times. The chain combines TRBV5-1 with TRBJ2-7, with a tentative D call TRBD2 (5 bases). Germline V gives CDR1 SGHRS, CDR2 YFSETQ. Trimming stripped 3 bases from V and 2 bases from J, with 15 bases between. This CDR3 contains 15 residues. The CDR3: CASSSTPGIAYEQYF. Written as DNA, the CDR3 is TGCGCCAGCAGCTCGACTCCGGGGATTGCCTACGAGCAGTACTTC.

J is TRBJ1-1 and V is TRBV7-9, with D tentatively TRBD1 (5 bases). The CDR3 spans 13 residues. V gave up 2 bases and J gave up 6 bases, with 10 bases separating them. Germline loops: CDR1 SEHNR, CDR2 FQNEAQ (reference sequence). The CDR3 bases are TGTGCCAGCAGCTTAACGGGGGTCCCTGAAGCTTTCTTT. Amino acids: CASSLTGVPEAFF. Combining the CDR3 with reference TRBV7-9 and TRBJ1-1 gives the whole variable domain DTGVSQNPRHKITKRGQNVTFRCDPISEHNRLYWYRQTLGQGPEFLTYFQNEAQLEKSRLLSDRFSAERPKGSFSTLEIQRTEQGDSAMYLCASSLTGVPEAFFGQGTRLTVV.

The V call is TRBV6-1, the J call TRBJ2-2; D perhaps matches TRBD1 (6 bases). Trimming took off 7 bases at V and 3 bases at J, with 12 bases between the two ends. The CDR3 is 14 amino acids. CDR1 and CDR2 (germline): MNHNS, SASEGT. The CDR3 here is CASKWGHDTGELFF. CDR3 nucleotides: TGTGCCAGCAAATGGGGGCACGACACCGGGGAGCTGTTTTTT.

V and J are TRBV5-1 and TRBJ2-5; 7 bases line up with TRBD1. Germline V gives CDR1 SGHRS, CDR2 YFSETQ. The CDR3 is 17 amino acids. The junction had 16 bases not matched to a gene; V was cut back by 4 bases and J by 4 bases. The CDR3 nucleotides read TGCGCCAGCAGCCCCACGGGGACATGGGCAGGGGGAGAGACCCAGTACTTC. It codes for CASSPTGTWAGGETQYF.